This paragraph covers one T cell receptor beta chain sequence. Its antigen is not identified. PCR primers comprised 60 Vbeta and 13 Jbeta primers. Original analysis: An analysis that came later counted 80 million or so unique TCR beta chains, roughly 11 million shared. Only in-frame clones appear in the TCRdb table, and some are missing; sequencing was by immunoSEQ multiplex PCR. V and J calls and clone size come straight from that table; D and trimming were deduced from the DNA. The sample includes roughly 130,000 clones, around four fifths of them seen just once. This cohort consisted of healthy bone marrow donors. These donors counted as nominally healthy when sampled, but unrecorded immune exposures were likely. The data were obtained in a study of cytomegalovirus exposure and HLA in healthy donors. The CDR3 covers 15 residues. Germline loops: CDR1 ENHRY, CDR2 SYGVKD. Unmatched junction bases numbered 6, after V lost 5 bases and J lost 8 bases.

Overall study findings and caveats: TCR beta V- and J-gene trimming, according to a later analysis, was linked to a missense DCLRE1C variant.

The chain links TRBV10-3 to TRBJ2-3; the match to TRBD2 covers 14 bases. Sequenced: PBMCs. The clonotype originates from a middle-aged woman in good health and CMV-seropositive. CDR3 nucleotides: TGTGCCATCAGTTTGACTAGCGGGGGGGATGGTACGCAGTATTTT. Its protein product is CAISLTSGGDGTQYF.